This TCR beta chain was obtained from a study of T cell clonotyping in hematopoietic cell transplantation. The data were produced by immunoSEQ multiplex PCR, yet TCRdb's version contains in-frame clones alone and is incomplete. The data hold fewer than 50,000 clones, with around 95% observed a single time. Study conclusions and caveats: CD4 and CD8 repertoire contributions could not be separated without sorting. After transplant, recipient diversity fell while pathologically expanded clonotypes grew through day 180.

Note on this clone: Its antigen is not identified.

Looked up from germline, CDR1 is SEHNR and CDR2 is FQNEAQ (reference sequence). The CDR3 runs 13 residues. V lost 3 bases and J lost 7, with 12 bases in between. The V gene is TRBV7-9, the J gene TRBJ1-2, with D hard to call. Sequenced sample: peripheral blood mononuclear cells. This TCR was recovered from a woman aged 45-59 years in good health. Some clones in this sample may be carry-over from other donors' samples. The CDR3 loop is CASSFKELGGYTF. CDR3 bases: TGTGCCAGCAGCTTTAAGGAATTGGGTGGCTACACCTTC.